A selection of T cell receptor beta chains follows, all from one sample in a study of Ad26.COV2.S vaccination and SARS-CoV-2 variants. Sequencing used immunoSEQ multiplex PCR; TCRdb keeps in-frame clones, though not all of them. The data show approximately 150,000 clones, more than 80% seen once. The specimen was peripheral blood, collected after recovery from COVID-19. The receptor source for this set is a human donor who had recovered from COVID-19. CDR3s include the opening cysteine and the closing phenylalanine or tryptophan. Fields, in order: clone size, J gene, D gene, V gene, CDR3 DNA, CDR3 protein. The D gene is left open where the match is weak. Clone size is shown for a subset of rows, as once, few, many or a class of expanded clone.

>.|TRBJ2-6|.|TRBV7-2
TGTGCCAGCAGCCCCCCGGACTTTCGCTCTGGGGCCAACGTCCTGACTTTC
CASSPPDFRSGANVLTF
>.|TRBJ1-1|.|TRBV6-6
TGTGCCAGCAGTTACACGGCAGGGTGGGGCACTGAAGCTTTCTTT
CASSYTAGWGTEAFF
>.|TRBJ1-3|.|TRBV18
TGTGCCAGCTCACCGGGATGGGGTCCCGGAAACACCATATATTTT
CASSPGWGPGNTIYF
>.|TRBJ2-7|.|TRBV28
TGTGCCAGCAGTTTATGGGGATTGTTGGACGAGCAGTACTTC
CASSLWGLLDEQYF
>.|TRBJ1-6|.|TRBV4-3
TGCGCCAGCAGCCAGGAGGCCACAGTTTATAATTCACCCCTCCACTTT
CASSQEATVYNSPLHF
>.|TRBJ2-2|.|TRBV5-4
TGTGCCAGCAGGGGGCGTACCGGGGAGCTGTTTTTT
CASRGRTGELFF
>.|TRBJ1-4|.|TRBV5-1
TGCGCCAGCAGCTTGGAAGGGGCTAATGAAAAACTGTTTTTT
CASSLEGANEKLFF
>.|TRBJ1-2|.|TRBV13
TGTGCCAGCAGCTTAAGGGGGACGGCCTATGGCTACACCTTC
CASSLRGTAYGYTF
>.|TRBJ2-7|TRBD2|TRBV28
TGTGCCAGCAGTTTACTAGCGGGGAGCTCCTACGAGCAGTACTTC
CASSLLAGSSYEQYF
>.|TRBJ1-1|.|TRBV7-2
TGTGCCAGCAGCTTAGAATATTCTTCGGGGGCGGCTTTCTTT
CASSLEYSSGAAFF
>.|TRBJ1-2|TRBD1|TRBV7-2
TGTGCCAGCAGCCCACACTCAGACAGGGTTTGGGATGGCTACACCTTC
CASSPHSDRVWDGYTF
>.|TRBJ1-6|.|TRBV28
TGTGCCAGCAGTTTACCGGGTAGTAAGTCACCCCTCCACTTT
CASSLPGSKSPLHF
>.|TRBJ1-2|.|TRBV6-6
TGTGCCAGCAGTTACGAGACGACTCCCGGAGGCTACACCTTC
CASSYETTPGGYTF
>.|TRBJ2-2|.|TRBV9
TGTGCCAGCAGCGTAGAGGGGTGGAAGAACACCGGGGAGCTGTTTTTT
CASSVEGWKNTGELFF
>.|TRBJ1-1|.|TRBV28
TGTGCCAGCAGTTTATCTTCAGACGGGAACACTGAAGCTTTCTTT
CASSLSSDGNTEAFF
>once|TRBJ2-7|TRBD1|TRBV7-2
TGTGCCAGCAGCTTAGGAACCGGGACAGGGGGCCTGGAGCAGTACTTC
CASSLGTGTGGLEQYF
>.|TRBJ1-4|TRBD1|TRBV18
TGTGCCAGCTCAGATGACAGGGACGAAAAACTGTTTTTT
CASSDDRDEKLFF
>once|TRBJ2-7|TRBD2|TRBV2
TGTGCCAGCAGCCTATCGACTAGCTCCACACTCGACGAGCAGTACTTC
CASSLSTSSTLDEQYF
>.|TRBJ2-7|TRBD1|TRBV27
TGTGCCAGCAGTACCGGACAGGGAATGGACGAGCAGTACTTC
CASSTGQGMDEQYF
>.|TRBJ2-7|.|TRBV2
TGTGCCAGCAGTCCCAGGGGAGGGACCTACGAGCAGTACTTC
CASSPRGGTYEQYF
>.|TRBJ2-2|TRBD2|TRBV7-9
TGTGCCAGCAGCCAAGTGGGACTAGCGAACACCGGGGAGCTGTTTTTT
CASSQVGLANTGELFF
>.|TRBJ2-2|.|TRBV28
TGTGCCAGCGGGTCCAGGACCATAACCGGGGAGCTGTTTTTT
CASGSRTITGELFF
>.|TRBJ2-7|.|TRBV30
TGTGCCTGGAGTGCTCGCCGGGGACGGAGTGCCTCCGAGCAGTACTTC
CAWSARRGRSASEQYF
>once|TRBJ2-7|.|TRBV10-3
TGTGCCATCAGTTACTCGACGGACTCTAGCTACGAGCAGTACTTC
CAISYSTDSSYEQYF
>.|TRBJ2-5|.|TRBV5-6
TGTGCCAGCAGCTTGGGTAACCAAGAGACCCAGTACTTC
CASSLGNQETQYF
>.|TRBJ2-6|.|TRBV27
TGTGCCAGCAGCCCTTGGGGAGGGGCCAACGTCCTGACTTTC
CASSPWGGANVLTF
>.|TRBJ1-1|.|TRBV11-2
TGTGCCAGCAGCTTGGGGAGGAACACTGAAGCTTTCTTT
CASSLGRNTEAFF
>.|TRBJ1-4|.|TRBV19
TGTGCCAGTAGTATTCTGGGCGGATGGAATGAAAAACTGTTTTTT
CASSILGGWNEKLFF
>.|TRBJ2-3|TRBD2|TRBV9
TGTGCCAGCAGCGTAGGCGGGGGGGCCGCAGATACGCAGTATTTT
CASSVGGGAADTQYF
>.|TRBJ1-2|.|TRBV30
TGTGCCTGGAGTGTAGGAGGGGGAGGGGGCTACACCTTC
CAWSVGGGGGYTF
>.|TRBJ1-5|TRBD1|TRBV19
TGTGCCAGCAGCGATCGAGGACAGGGCAATCAGCCCCAGCATTTT
CASSDRGQGNQPQHF
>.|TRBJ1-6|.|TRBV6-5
TGTGCCAGCAGTCCCGGCTCCTATAATTCACCCCTCCACTTT
CASSPGSYNSPLHF
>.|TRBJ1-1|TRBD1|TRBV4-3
TGCGCCAGCAGCCCCGGGACAGGGTACCCTGAAGCTTTCTTT
CASSPGTGYPEAFF
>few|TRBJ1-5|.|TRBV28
TGTGCCAGCAGTTTAACCTTTAGCGGGGTGCCCCAGCATTTT
CASSLTFSGVPQHF
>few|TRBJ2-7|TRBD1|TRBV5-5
TGTGCCAGCAGCTACCGGACAGGGCCCTACGAGCAGTACTTC
CASSYRTGPYEQYF
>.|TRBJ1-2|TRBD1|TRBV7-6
TGTGCCAGCAGCTTAGCGGGACCTGGACAGGCTCCTAACTATGGCTACACCTTC
CASSLAGPGQAPNYGYTF
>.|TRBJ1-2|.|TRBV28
TGTGCCAGCAGTCCCAAGTCGTATGGCTACACCTTC
CASSPKSYGYTF
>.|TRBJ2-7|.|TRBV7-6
TGTGCCAGCAGCCCCTTCCCGGGGCGCCCCTACGAGCAGTACTTC
CASSPFPGRPYEQYF
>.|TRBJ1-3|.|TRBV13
TGTGCCAGCAGCTCCTCCAGAGGTCCTGGAAACACCATATATTTT
CASSSSRGPGNTIYF
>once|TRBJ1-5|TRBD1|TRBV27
TGTGCCAGCACTATGACAGGGGGTCGCGATCAGCCCCAGCATTTT
CASTMTGGRDQPQHF
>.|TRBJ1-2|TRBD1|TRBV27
TGTGCCAGCAGTGGCACAGGGGGCCTCTATGGCTACACCTTC
CASSGTGGLYGYTF
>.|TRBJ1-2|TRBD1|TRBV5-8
TGTGCCAGCAGCTTGAGACAGGGGTTCTATGGCTACACCTTC
CASSLRQGFYGYTF
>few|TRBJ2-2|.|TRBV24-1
TGTGCCACCGAACGGGGATCTAGTACCGGGGAGCTGTTTTTT
CATERGSSTGELFF
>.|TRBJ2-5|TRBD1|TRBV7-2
TGTGCCAGCAGCTTCGTCCAGACAGGGGAGGAGACCCAGTACTTC
CASSFVQTGEETQYF
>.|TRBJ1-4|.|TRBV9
TGTGCCAGCAGCCCGGGGGGGGAAAAACTGTTTTTT
CASSPGGEKLFF
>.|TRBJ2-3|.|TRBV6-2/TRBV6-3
TGTGCCAGCAGTTCAGGGCAGATCACAGATACGCAGTATTTT
CASSSGQITDTQYF
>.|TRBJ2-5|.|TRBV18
TGTGCCAGCTCGCTGGGACAAGCGAAGGAGACCCAGTACTTC
CASSLGQAKETQYF
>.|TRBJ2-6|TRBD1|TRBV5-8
TGTGCCAGCAGCCTCGACAGGGGGCGCACAACTGGGGCCAACGTCCTGACTTTC
CASSLDRGRTTGANVLTF
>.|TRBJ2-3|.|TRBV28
TGTGCCAGCAGTCTACTTAAAGCGGATACGCAGTATTTT
CASSLLKADTQYF
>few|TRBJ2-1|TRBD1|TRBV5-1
TGCGCCAGCAGCTCGACAGGGCGGGCCGAGCAGTTCTTC
CASSSTGRAEQFF
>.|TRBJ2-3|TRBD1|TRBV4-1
TGCGCCAGCAGCCGAGTAACCTCCGGGACAGGGGGTGGCACAGATACGCAGTATTTT
CASSRVTSGTGGGTDTQYF
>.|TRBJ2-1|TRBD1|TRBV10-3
TGTGCCATCAGTCAGACAGGGTCCTACAATGAGCAGTTCTTC
CAISQTGSYNEQFF
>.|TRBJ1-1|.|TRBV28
TGTGCCAGCAGTTTAGACCCCCTCGGCATCACTGAAGCTTTCTTT
CASSLDPLGITEAFF
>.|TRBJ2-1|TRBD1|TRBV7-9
TGTGCCAGCAGCTTAGGGTGGACAGGGGGAAGAGATGAGCAGTTCTTC
CASSLGWTGGRDEQFF
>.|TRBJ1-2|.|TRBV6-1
TGTGCCAGCAGTGAATCCGGGGAGTCGAACTATGGCTACACCTTC
CASSESGESNYGYTF
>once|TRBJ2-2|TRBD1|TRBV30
TGTGCCTGGAGTACAGGGGGACGGACCGGGGAGCTGTTTTTT
CAWSTGGRTGELFF
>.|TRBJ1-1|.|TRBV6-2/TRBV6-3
TGTGCCAGCAGTCGTTGGAACGGAGACACTGAAGCTTTCTTT
CASSRWNGDTEAFF
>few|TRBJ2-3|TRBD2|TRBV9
TGTGCCAGCAGCGTAGTAGCGGGGAGCACAGATACGCAGTATTTT
CASSVVAGSTDTQYF
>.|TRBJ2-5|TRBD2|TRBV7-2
TGTGCCAGCAGGCTAGCGGGGGGGCCGGAGACCCAGTACTTC
CASRLAGGPETQYF
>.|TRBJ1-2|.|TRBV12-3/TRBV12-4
TGTGCCAGCAGTTTATATTCGGACTATGGCTACACCTTC
CASSLYSDYGYTF